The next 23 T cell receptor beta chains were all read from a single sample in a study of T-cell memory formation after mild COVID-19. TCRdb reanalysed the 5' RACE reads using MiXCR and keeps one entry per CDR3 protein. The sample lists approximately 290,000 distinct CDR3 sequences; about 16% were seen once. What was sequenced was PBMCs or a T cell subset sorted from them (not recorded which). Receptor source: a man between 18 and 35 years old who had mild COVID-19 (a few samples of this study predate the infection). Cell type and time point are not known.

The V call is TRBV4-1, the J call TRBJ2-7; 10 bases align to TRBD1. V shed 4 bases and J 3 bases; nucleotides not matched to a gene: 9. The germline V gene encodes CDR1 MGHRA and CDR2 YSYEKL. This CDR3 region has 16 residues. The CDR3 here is CASSREDRGVGYEQYF. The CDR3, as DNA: TGCGCCAGCAGCCGGGAGGACAGGGGGGTTGGCTACGAGCAGTACTTC.

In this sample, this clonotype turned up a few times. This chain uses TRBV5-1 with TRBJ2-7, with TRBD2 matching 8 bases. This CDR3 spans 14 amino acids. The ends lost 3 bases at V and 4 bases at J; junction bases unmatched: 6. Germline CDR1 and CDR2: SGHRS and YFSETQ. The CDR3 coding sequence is TGCGCCAGCAGCTCTCGGACTAGCACATACGAGCAGTACTTC. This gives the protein CASSSRTSTYEQYF.

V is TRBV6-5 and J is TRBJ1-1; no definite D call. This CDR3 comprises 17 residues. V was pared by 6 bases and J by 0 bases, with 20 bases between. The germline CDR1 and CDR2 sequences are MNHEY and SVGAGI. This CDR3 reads CASSPYVGQIMNTEAFF. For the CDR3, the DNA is TGTGCCAGCAGCCCGTACGTAGGGCAAATCATGAACACTGAAGCTTTCTTT.

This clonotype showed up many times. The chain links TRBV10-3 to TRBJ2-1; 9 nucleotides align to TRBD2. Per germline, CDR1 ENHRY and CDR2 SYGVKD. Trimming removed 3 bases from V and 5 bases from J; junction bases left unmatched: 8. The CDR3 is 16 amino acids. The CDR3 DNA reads TGTGCCATCAGTGATCCTACCCTAGCGGGGCACAATGAGCAGTTCTTC. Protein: CAISDPTLAGHNEQFF.

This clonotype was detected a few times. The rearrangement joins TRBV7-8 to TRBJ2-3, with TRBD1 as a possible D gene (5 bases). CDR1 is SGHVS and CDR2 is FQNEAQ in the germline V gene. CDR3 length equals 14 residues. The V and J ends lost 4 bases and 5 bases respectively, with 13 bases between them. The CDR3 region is CASSSLGEIDTQYF. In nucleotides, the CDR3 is TGTGCCAGCAGCTCCCTAGGGGAAATAGATACGCAGTATTTT.

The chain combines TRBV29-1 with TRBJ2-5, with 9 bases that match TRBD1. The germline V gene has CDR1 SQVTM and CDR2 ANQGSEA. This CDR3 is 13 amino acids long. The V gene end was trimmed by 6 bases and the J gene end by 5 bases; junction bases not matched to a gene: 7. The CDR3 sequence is CSVDPGQGETQYF. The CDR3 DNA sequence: TGCAGCGTGGACCCGGGACAGGGCGAGACCCAGTACTTC.

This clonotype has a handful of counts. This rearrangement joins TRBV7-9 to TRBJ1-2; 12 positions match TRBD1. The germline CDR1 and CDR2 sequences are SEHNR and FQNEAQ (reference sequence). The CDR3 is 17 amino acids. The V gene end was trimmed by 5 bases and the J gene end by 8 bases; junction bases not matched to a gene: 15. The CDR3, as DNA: TGTGCCAGCAGCGATCCCGGGACAGGGGGCGCGAGTAAGGGCTACACCTTC. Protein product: CASSDPGTGGASKGYTF.

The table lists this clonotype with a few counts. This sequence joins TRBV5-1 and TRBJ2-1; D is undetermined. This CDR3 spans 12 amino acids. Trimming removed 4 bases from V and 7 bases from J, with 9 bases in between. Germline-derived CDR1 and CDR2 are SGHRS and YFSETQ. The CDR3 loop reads CASSQTQNEQFF. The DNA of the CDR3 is TGCGCCAGCAGCCAGACTCAGAATGAGCAGTTCTTC.

Here the CDR3 DNA reads TGTGCCAGTAGTATCTTCCAGGGCGGAGGAAACACCATATATTTT. Its protein product is CASSIFQGGGNTIYF. This chain joins TRBV19 and TRBJ1-3; the D gene is possibly TRBD1 (5 bases). The V end lost 3 bases, the J end lost 4 bases, and 13 bases lay between the germline ends. Germline-derived CDR1 and CDR2 are LNHDA and SQIVND (reference sequence). This CDR3 comprises 15 residues.

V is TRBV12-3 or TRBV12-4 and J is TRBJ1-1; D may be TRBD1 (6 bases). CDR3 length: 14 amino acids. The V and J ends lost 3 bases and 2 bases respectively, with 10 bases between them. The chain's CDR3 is CASSFNRVNTEAFF. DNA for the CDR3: TGTGCCAGCAGTTTTAACAGGGTCAACACTGAAGCTTTCTTT.

The CDR3 sequence: CASSRDRGTGELFF. CDR3 nucleotides: TGTGCCAGCAGTAGGGACAGGGGAACCGGGGAGCTGTTTTTT. The chain couples TRBV12-3 or TRBV12-4 to TRBJ2-2; 10 bases match TRBD1. This CDR3 has 14 residues. V lost 5 bases, J lost 5 bases, and 2 bases stayed unmatched.

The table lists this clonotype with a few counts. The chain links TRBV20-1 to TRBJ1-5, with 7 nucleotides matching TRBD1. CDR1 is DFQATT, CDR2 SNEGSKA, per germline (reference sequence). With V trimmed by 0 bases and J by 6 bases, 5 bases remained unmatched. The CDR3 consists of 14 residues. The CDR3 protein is CSARDLQGGQPQHF. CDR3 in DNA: TGCAGTGCTAGAGATCTCCAGGGGGGTCAGCCCCAGCATTTT.

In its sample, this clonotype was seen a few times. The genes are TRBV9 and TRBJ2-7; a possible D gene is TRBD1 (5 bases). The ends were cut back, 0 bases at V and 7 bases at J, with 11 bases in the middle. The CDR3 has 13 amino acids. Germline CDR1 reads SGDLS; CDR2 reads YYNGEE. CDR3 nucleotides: TGTGCCAGCAGCGTAGAAGGGGTGACAGAGCAGTACTTC. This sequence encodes CASSVEGVTEQYF.

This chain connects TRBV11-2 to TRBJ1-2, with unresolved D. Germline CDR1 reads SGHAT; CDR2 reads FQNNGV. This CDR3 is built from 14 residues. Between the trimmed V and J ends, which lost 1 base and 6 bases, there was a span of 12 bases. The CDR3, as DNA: TGTGCCAGCAGCTTAGCCCTGGGGAACCATGGCTACACCTTC. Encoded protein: CASSLALGNHGYTF.

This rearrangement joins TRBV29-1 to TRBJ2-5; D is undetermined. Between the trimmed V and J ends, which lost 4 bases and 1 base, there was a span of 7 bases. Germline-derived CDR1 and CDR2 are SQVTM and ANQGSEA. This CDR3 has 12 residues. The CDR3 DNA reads TGCAGCGTTGGGGCAGCCCAAGAGACCCAGTACTTC. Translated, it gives CSVGAAQETQYF.

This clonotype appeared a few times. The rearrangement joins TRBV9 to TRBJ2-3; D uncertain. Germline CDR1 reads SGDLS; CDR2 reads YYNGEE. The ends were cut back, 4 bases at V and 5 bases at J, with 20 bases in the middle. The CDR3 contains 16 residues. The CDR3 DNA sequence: TGTGCCAGCAGCCTAGGAGTGATGGAGAGGTTAGATACGCAGTATTTT. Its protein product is CASSLGVMERLDTQYF.

CDR3 region: CASTTSGAGTDTQYF. CDR3 nucleotides: TGCGCCAGCACCACTAGCGGCGCTGGCACAGATACGCAGTATTTT. This chain uses TRBV5-1 with TRBJ2-3, with 8 bases identical to TRBD2. J gave up 1 base and V 6 bases, and 7 bases lay outside the gene matches. CDR1 and CDR2 from the germline V gene are SGHRS and YFSETQ. The CDR3 totals 15 residues. Full variable domain (outside the CDR3, taken from reference TRBV5-1 and TRBJ2-3): KAGVTQTPRYLIKTRGQQVTLSCSPISGHRSVSWYQQTPGQGLQFLFEYFSETQRNKGNFPGRFSGRQFSNSRSEMNVSTLELGDSALYLCASTTSGAGTDTQYFGPGTRLTVL.

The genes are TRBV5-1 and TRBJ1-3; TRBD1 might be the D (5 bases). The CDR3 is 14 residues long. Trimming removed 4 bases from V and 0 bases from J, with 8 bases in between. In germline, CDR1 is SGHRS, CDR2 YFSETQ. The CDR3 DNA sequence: TGCGCCAGCAGCCCGGGGGGCTCTGGAAACACCATATATTTT. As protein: CASSPGGSGNTIYF.

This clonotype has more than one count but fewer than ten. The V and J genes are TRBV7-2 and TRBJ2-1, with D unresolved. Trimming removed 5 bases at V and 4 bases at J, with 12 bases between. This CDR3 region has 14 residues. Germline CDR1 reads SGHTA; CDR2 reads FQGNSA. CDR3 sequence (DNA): TGTGCCAGCAGCATGGACCGTCTGTACAATGAGCAGTTCTTC. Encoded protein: CASSMDRLYNEQFF.

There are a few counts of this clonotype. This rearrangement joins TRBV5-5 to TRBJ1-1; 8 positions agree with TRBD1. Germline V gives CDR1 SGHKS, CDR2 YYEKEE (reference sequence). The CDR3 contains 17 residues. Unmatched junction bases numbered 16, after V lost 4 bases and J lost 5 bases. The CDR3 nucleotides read TGTGCCAGCAGCCTCAATCCAGGGGGCTCTGGGGGGACTGAAGCTTTCTTT. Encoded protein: CASSLNPGGSGGTEAFF.

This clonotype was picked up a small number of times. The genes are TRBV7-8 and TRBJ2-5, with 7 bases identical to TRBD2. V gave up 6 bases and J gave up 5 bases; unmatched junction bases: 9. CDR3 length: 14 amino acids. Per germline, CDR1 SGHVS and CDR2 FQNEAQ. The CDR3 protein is CASRSGRADETQYF. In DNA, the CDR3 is TGTGCCAGCAGATCTGGGAGGGCAGACGAGACCCAGTACTTC.

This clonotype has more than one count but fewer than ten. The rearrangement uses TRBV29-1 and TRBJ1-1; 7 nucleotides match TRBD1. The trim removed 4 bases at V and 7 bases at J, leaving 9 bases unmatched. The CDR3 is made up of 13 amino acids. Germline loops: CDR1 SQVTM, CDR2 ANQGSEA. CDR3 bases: TGCAGCGTTGCCCGACGACAGGGAATTGAAGCTTTCTTT. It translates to CSVARRQGIEAFF.

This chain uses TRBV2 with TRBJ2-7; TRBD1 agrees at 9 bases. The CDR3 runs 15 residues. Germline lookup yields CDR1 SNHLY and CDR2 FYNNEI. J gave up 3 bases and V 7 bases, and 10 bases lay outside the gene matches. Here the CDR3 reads CASNTEDRGFYEQYF. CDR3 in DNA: TGTGCCAGCAACACCGAGGACAGGGGCTTCTACGAGCAGTACTTC.